Listed below are T cell receptor beta chains from one sample, sequenced in a study of blood T cell repertoires in COVID-19. TCRdb keeps only in-frame clones here, not all; method: immunoSEQ multiplex PCR. This sample has about 30,000 clones, with approximately 80% found just once. Sequencing was carried out using peripheral blood. These receptors all stem from a woman in her seventies with acute or convalescent COVID-19. Each CDR3 is given without its conserved first and last residue.

j_call	v_call	cdr3_aa
TRBJ2-6	TRBV28	ASSSTGTGANVLT
TRBJ2-4	TRBV30	AWSIGQGLTAKNIQY
TRBJ1-1	TRBV18	ASSSGQGNTEAF
TRBJ2-5	TRBV30	AWIWGLAGGQTQY
TRBJ1-1	TRBV7-2	ASSHRGHGVEAF
TRBJ2-3	TRBV19	ASSPLWGGPSTDTQY
TRBJ2-3	TRBV11-3	ASSLGGGRGGDTQY
TRBJ2-3	TRBV9	ASGLPLGTTTDTQY
TRBJ2-2	TRBV15	ATSRVRGTGELF
TRBJ1-1	TRBV30	AWSVRTGRNTEAF
TRBJ2-6	TRBV10-2	ASKLAGGSGANVLT
TRBJ1-1	TRBV13	ASSLVARRTEAF
TRBJ1-1	TRBV19	ASSPRNRGYEAF
TRBJ1-3	TRBV28	ASTSPPGYAIY
TRBJ1-1	TRBV5-6	ASANGQGGMNTEAF
TRBJ2-2	TRBV7-3	ASRNNREGMRTGELF
TRBJ2-3	TRBV23-1	ASSRGRVGTDTQY
TRBJ2-7	TRBV5-4	ASSLAGEAYYEQY
TRBJ1-2	TRBV6-5	ASSSTGTATNYGYT
TRBJ1-3	TRBV7-9	ASSLGGQGANTIY
TRBJ2-7	TRBV6-1	ASSVRSLADRSYEQY
TRBJ2-1	TRBV12-3/TRBV12-4	ASKAGRDEQF
TRBJ1-6	TRBV27	ASREGPLGSPLH
TRBJ2-4	TRBV19	ASSDFGNIQY
TRBJ1-2	TRBV29-1	SVFTTNYGYT
TRBJ2-3	TRBV13	ASSPLWTLAGGLPTDTQY
TRBJ1-1	TRBV3-1/TRBV3-2	ASSPTPGNEAF
TRBJ2-1	TRBV7-2	ASSLRLRLGEQF
TRBJ2-5	TRBV28	ASSPSWDRQETQY
TRBJ1-1	TRBV6-2/TRBV6-3	ASSSTMTGLGTEAF
TRBJ1-4	TRBV14	ASSRPGTGNEKLF
TRBJ2-1	TRBV10-3	AISDGTGKRQF
TRBJ1-2	TRBV5-5	ASSPFDRANYGYT